The 28 T cell receptor beta chains given below trace back to one sample, sequenced in a study of blood T cell repertoires in COVID-19. The repertoire was sequenced with immunoSEQ multiplex PCR; TCRdb's copy has only in-frame clones and lacks some. The sample contains a few hundred thousand clones, approximately 85% of which appear only once. The material sequenced was PBMCs or T cells enriched from blood (not recorded which). The receptors stem from a man aged 25-45 years who had recovered from COVID-19.

The chain employs TRBV27 and TRBJ2-3; 11 bases fit TRBD1. The CDR3 consists of 16 residues. Germline assignment: CDR1 MNHEY and CDR2 SMNVEV (reference sequence). V trimming: 5 bases; J trimming: 4 bases; junction bases outside the gene matches: 8. CDR3 sequence: CASSTRTGGFADTQYF. CDR3 in DNA: TGTGCCAGCAGTACGAGGACAGGGGGCTTCGCAGATACGCAGTATTTT.

This clone was seen once. The gene calls are TRBV6-5 and TRBJ1-1; the match to TRBD1 covers 12 bases. After removal of 7 bases from V and 8 bases from J, the junction contained 8 bases not matched to a gene. This CDR3 region has 14 residues. Per the germline V gene, CDR1 is MNHEY and CDR2 is SVGAGI. CDR3 sequence reads: CASTIAGTGGEAFF. CDR3 nucleotides: TGTGCCAGCACAATTGCCGGGACAGGGGGCGAAGCTTTCTTT.

The J gene is TRBJ2-7, the V gene TRBV6-5; possibly TRBD2 for D (5 bases). Germline-derived CDR1 and CDR2 are MNHEY and SVGAGI. V was clipped by 10 bases and J by 2 bases, with 12 bases between them. This CDR3 is built from 12 residues. The CDR3 reads CATSGGTYEQYF. In DNA, the CDR3 is TGTGCCACCAGCGGAGGTACCTACGAGCAGTACTTC.

The chain recombines TRBV3-1 (or the pseudogene TRBV3-2) with TRBJ2-7, with TRBD2 as a possible D gene (6 bases). Germline CDR1 and CDR2: LGHDT and YNNKEL (reference sequence). The ends were cut back, 4 bases at V and 6 bases at J, with 13 bases in the middle. The CDR3 spans 13 residues. The CDR3 DNA is TGTGCCAGCAGCCTCATATCGCGGGGCGAGCAGTACTTC. Amino acid sequence: CASSLISRGEQYF.

This rearrangement joins TRBV13 to TRBJ1-3; unclear D gene. The germline CDR1 and CDR2 sequences are PRHDT and FYEKMQ (reference sequence). Trimming took 5 bases from V and 0 from J, leaving 14 bases between them. CDR3 size: 16 residues. The CDR3 region is CASSRPAANSGNTIYF. Here the CDR3 DNA reads TGTGCCAGCAGCCGCCCGGCGGCTAACTCTGGAAACACCATATATTTT. The variable domain in full, with the rest retrieved from reference TRBV13 and TRBJ1-3, is AAGVIQSPRHLIKEKRETATLKCYPIPRHDTVYWYQQGPGQDPQFLISFYEKMQSDKGSIPDRFSAQQFSDYHSELNMSSLELGDSALYFCASSRPAANSGNTIYFGEGSWLTVV.

The chain couples TRBV19 to TRBJ1-2; no definite D call. The V gene's germline CDR1 is LNHDA and CDR2 SQIVND (reference sequence). The CDR3 runs to 14 residues. V lost 5 bases and J lost 3, with 13 bases in between. The CDR3 DNA sequence: TGTGCCAGTAGTCTGGTAAGCGGGTACTATGGCTACACCTTC. This codes for CASSLVSGYYGYTF.

The CDR3 here is CASKGTVYGYTF. Written as DNA, the CDR3 is TGTGCCAGTAAGGGGACAGTCTATGGCTACACCTTC. The chain couples TRBV19 to TRBJ1-2; the match to TRBD1 covers 7 bases. Germline CDR1 reads LNHDA; CDR2 reads SQIVND (reference sequence). Germline trimming cut 7 bases from V and 4 bases from J; bases unmatched to any gene: 3. This CDR3 region has 12 residues. The full variable domain, completed using reference TRBV19 and TRBJ1-2, is DGGITQSPKYLFRKEGQNVTLSCEQNLNHDAMYWYRQDPGQGLRLIYYSQIVNDFQKGDIAEGYSVSREKKESFPLTVTSAQKNPTAFYLCASKGTVYGYTFGSGTRLTVV.

V is TRBV6-9 and J is TRBJ2-1; 10 nucleotides agree with TRBD2. CDR1 and CDR2 (germline): MNHGY, SVAAGI. This CDR3 has 15 residues. Germline trimming cut 2 bases from V and 5 bases from J; bases unmatched to any gene: 3. CDR3 bases: TGTGCCAGCAGTTATAGGACTAGCGGAGACAATGAGCAGTTCTTC. It codes for CASSYRTSGDNEQFF.

The genes are TRBV4-1 and TRBJ2-2, with 8 bases fitting TRBD2. V was clipped by 1 base and J by 6 bases; unmatched bases: 1. CDR1 and CDR2 from the germline V gene are MGHRA and YSYEKL. The CDR3 totals 14 residues. The CDR3 is CASSQVGGAGELFF. The CDR3 DNA follows: TGCGCCAGCAGCCAAGTCGGGGGGGCCGGGGAGCTGTTTTTT.

CDR3 in amino acids: CASSREQGLGYTF. The CDR3 DNA is TGTGCCAGCAGTCGGGAACAGGGATTGGGGTACACCTTC. The chain couples TRBV12-3 or TRBV12-4 to TRBJ1-2, with a weak D call TRBD1 (6 bases). The CDR3 has 13 residues. The V end was cut by 5 bases, the J end by 11 bases, with 18 bases between.

This chain uses TRBV29-1 with TRBJ2-2; TRBD2 aligns across 7 bases. The CDR3 loop spans 12 amino acids. The V gene's germline CDR1 is SQVTM and CDR2 ANQGSEA. CDR3 loop: CTIRGVDGELFF. The CDR3 DNA sequence: TGCACCATCCGGGGGGTAGACGGGGAGCTGTTTTTT.

The genes are TRBV5-1 and TRBJ1-1; D not certain. Germline CDR1 SGHRS, CDR2 YFSETQ. The V end was cut by 4 bases, the J end by 2 bases, with 15 bases between. The CDR3 length is 15 residues. The CDR3 loop reads CASSLSPGGNTEAFF. DNA for the CDR3: TGCGCCAGCAGCCTGTCGCCGGGAGGCAACACTGAAGCTTTCTTT.

The chain has TRBV2 and TRBJ2-7, with a possible D match to TRBD1 (5 bases). The ends were cut back, 7 bases at V and 5 bases at J, with 21 bases in the middle. The CDR3 consists of 15 residues. Germline loops: CDR1 SNHLY, CDR2 FYNNEI. The CDR3 region is CASNGARSSLDEQYF. Written as DNA, the CDR3 is TGTGCCAGCAATGGGGCCCGGAGTTCTCTGGACGAGCAGTACTTC.

The chain has TRBV9 and TRBJ1-6; TRBD1 is a possible D gene (5 bases). V was trimmed by 0 bases and J by 7 bases, leaving 11 bases between them. Germline-derived CDR1 and CDR2 are SGDLS and YYNGEE. This CDR3 has 15 residues. In DNA form, the CDR3 reads TGTGCCAGCAGCGTAGGGTTCCAGGGAAATTCACCCCTCCACTTT. The encoded protein is CASSVGFQGNSPLHF.

The J gene is TRBJ1-3, the V gene TRBV5-1; 7 nucleotides align to TRBD1. V lost 4 bases and J lost 3; bases outside the gene matches: 4. This CDR3 has 14 residues. Germline V gives CDR1 SGHRS, CDR2 YFSETQ. The CDR3 here is CASSIHRGGNTIYF. Written as DNA, the CDR3 is TGCGCCAGCAGCATCCACAGGGGTGGAAACACCATATATTTT.

This clone was detected once. The chain is built from TRBV11-2 and TRBJ1-2; 10 bases line up with TRBD1. CDR3 length: 15 amino acids. Germline CDR1 and CDR2: SGHAT and FQNNGV. J lost 2 bases, V lost 5 bases, and 5 bases had no gene match. CDR3 sequence: CASSPRTGGNYGYTF. The DNA for the CDR3 is TGTGCCAGCAGCCCCAGGACAGGGGGAAACTATGGCTACACCTTC.

The rearrangement joins TRBV4-1 to TRBJ2-3, with D tentatively TRBD2 (7 bases). This CDR3 has 17 amino acids. The germline CDR1 and CDR2 sequences are MGHRA and YSYEKL. V was clipped by 2 bases and J by 8 bases, with 23 bases between them. As DNA, the CDR3 is TGCGCCAGCAGCCAATCGTCGGGCGGGGGCCGGGCAGCTACGCAGTATTTT. It specifies CASSQSSGGGRAATQYF.

This clone has at least ten counts. This chain links TRBV5-1 with TRBJ1-4; D is possibly TRBD1 (5 bases). V was trimmed by 1 base and J by 4 bases, leaving 11 bases between them. This CDR3 is 15 amino acids long. In germline, CDR1 is SGHRS, CDR2 YFSETQ. The CDR3 DNA is TGCGCCAGCAGCTTGCGGGGGACGGTTAATGAAAAACTGTTTTTT. Its translation is CASSLRGTVNEKLFF.

The rearrangement links TRBV7-8 to TRBJ1-2, with D unclear. Trimming removed 0 bases from V and 4 bases from J, with 15 bases in between. The germline gives CDR1 SGHVS, CDR2 FQNEAQ. CDR3 length: 16 residues. The chain's CDR3 is CASSLAEGGLGYGYTF. The CDR3 region has the DNA TGTGCCAGCAGCTTAGCGGAGGGCGGTTTGGGCTATGGCTACACCTTC. The variable domain in full, completed from reference TRBV7-8 and TRBJ1-2, reads GAGVSQSPRYKVAKRGQDVALRCDPISGHVSLFWYQQALGQGPEFLTYFQNEAQLDKSGLPSDRFFAERPEGSVSTLKIQRTQQEDSAVYLCASSLAEGGLGYGYTFGSGTRLTVV.

This clone has a single count. V is TRBV5-4 and J is TRBJ1-2, with D perhaps matching TRBD1 (5 bases). Per germline, CDR1 SGHNT and CDR2 YYREEE (reference sequence). V shed 1 base and J shed 4 bases, with 14 bases lying between them. The CDR3 consists of 15 residues. The CDR3 sequence is CASSLQRDSSYGYTF. In DNA form, the CDR3 reads TGTGCCAGCAGCTTGCAAAGGGACTCCTCCTATGGCTACACCTTC.

The chain has TRBV9 and TRBJ1-3; D perhaps matches TRBD1 (5 bases). Trimming removed 2 bases from V and 0 bases from J, with 18 bases in between. The CDR3 runs 18 residues. The germline V gene has CDR1 SGDLS and CDR2 YYNGEE. The CDR3 reads CASSVSPTAISSGNTIYF. In nucleotides, the CDR3 is TGTGCCAGCAGCGTCAGCCCGACAGCCATCAGCTCTGGAAACACCATATATTTT.

The chain couples TRBV3-1 (or the pseudogene TRBV3-2) to TRBJ2-1, with 11 bases matching TRBD2. CDR1 and CDR2 (germline): LGHDT, YNNKEL (reference sequence). The CDR3 covers 17 residues. J gave up 7 bases and V 2 bases, and 10 bases lay outside the gene matches. The CDR3: CASSQTVAGGPGNEQFF. CDR3 sequence (DNA): TGTGCCAGCAGCCAAACCGTAGCGGGGGGGCCGGGAAATGAGCAGTTCTTC.

The chain uses TRBV6-5 and TRBJ2-2, with 7 bases fitting TRBD2. With 10 bases clipped from V and 2 bases from J, the junction kept 7 bases outside the gene matches. The CDR3 contains 14 residues. Looked up from germline, CDR1 is MNHEY and CDR2 is SVGAGI. The CDR3: CATLGRANTGELFF. The CDR3 region has the DNA TGTGCCACCCTTGGGAGGGCTAACACCGGGGAGCTGTTTTTT.

This chain uses TRBV24-1 with TRBJ2-3; 9 bases map to TRBD2. The CDR3 contains 17 residues. V shed 2 bases and J 4 bases; nucleotides not matched to a gene: 9. Germline loops: CDR1 KGHDR, CDR2 SFDVKD. This CDR3 is CATSDSWVAGEADTQYF. The CDR3 DNA follows: TGTGCCACCAGTGATTCCTGGGTAGCGGGGGAAGCAGATACGCAGTATTTT.

The gene calls are TRBV12-3 or TRBV12-4 and TRBJ2-2; D gene ambiguous. V was trimmed by 4 bases and J by 7 bases, leaving 7 bases between them. The length of the CDR3 is 12 residues. The CDR3 bases are TGTGCCAGCAGTTCGGCAGGCGGGGAGCTGTTTTTT. It translates to CASSSAGGELFF.

In this sample, this clone turned up a few times. The V and J genes are TRBV2 and TRBJ1-2, with D possibly TRBD1 on 5 matching bases. Germline assignment: CDR1 SNHLY and CDR2 FYNNEI. The CDR3 extends over 13 amino acids. Trimming removed 2 bases at V and 6 bases at J, with 10 bases between. The CDR3 region is CASSERQSNGYTF. CDR3 coding DNA: TGTGCCAGCAGTGAAAGACAGAGCAATGGCTACACCTTC.

The genes are TRBV10-3 and TRBJ2-5; D uncertain. The V end was cut by 1 base, the J end by 1 base, with 4 bases between. Germline V gives CDR1 ENHRY, CDR2 SYGVKD. CDR3 size: 13 residues. CDR3 DNA: TGTGCCATCAGTGAGTTCTCCCAAGAGACCCAGTACTTC. Translating gives CAISEFSQETQYF.

This clone was recorded many times. This chain connects TRBV7-9 to TRBJ1-1, with TRBD1 matching 7 bases. The CDR3 runs 15 residues. CDR1 is SEHNR, CDR2 FQNEAQ, per germline (reference sequence). Trimming at V came to 4 bases and at J to 1 base, leaving 6 bases not matched to a gene. The CDR3 loop reads CASSSRDRQNTEAFF. In DNA, the CDR3 is TGTGCCAGCAGCTCCCGGGACAGACAGAACACTGAAGCTTTCTTT.